These 30 T cell receptor beta chains were sequenced from one sample in a study of T cells in Graves' hyperthyroidism and ophthalmopathy. Amplification targeted TCR beta CDR3 regions from RNA transcripts. TCR CDR3 underwent first-round RT-PCR with the HTBI primer set. TCRdb fed the multiplex PCR reads into MiXCR, producing one record per CDR3 protein. Among 640,000 or so distinct CDR3 sequences listed, 14% were seen once. Material for sequencing was blood. All receptors derive from a woman under 30 with Graves' ophthalmopathy.

A few counts support this clonotype. The rearrangement links TRBV7-2 to TRBJ2-7, with TRBD2 identical over 12 bases. Germline CDR1 and CDR2: SGHTA and FQGNSA. CDR3 length: 19 amino acids. V lost 4 bases and J lost 6; bases outside the gene matches: 19. The CDR3, as DNA: TGTGCCAGCAGCTCGAGACTCCTAGACACTAGCGGGAGGTTAGGCGAGCAGTACTTC. Translation gives CASSSRLLDTSGRLGEQYF. Filled out from reference TRBV7-2 and TRBJ2-7, the complete variable domain reads GAGVSQSPSNKVTEKGKDVELRCDPISGHTALYWYRQSLGQGLEFLIYFQGNSAPDKSGLPSDRFSAERTGGSVSTLTIQRTQQEDSAVYLCASSSRLLDTSGRLGEQYFGPGTRLTVT.

This clonotype has only a few counts. The chain carries TRBV6-5 and TRBJ2-1; D ambiguous. V was pared by 1 base and J by 6 bases, with 16 bases between. CDR3 size: 16 residues. Germline CDR1 is MNHEY and CDR2 is SVGAGI. CDR3 amino acids: CASSYFKHTAGNEQFF. The CDR3 DNA reads TGTGCCAGCAGTTACTTCAAGCATACAGCAGGCAATGAGCAGTTCTTC.

The chain carries TRBV6-1 and TRBJ2-7; 7 bases are a match to TRBD1. The CDR3 loop spans 13 amino acids. V was clipped by 7 bases and J by 2 bases; unmatched bases: 5. Germline lookup yields CDR1 MNHNS and CDR2 SASEGT. DNA of the CDR3: TGTGCCAGCACGGCAGGGGGAACCTACGAGCAGTACTTC. Its translation is CASTAGGTYEQYF.

This clonotype was detected only a few times. The chain couples TRBV5-5 to TRBJ2-7, with D perhaps TRBD1 (6 bases). CDR3 length equals 14 residues. The germline V gene encodes CDR1 SGHKS and CDR2 YYEKEE (reference sequence). With 7 bases removed from V and 3 bases from J, the gap between germline ends came to 17 bases. CDR3 protein: CASAWEQGSYEQYF. For the CDR3, the DNA is TGTGCCAGCGCCTGGGAGCAGGGGAGCTACGAGCAGTACTTC. Full variable domain (rest looked up from reference TRBV5-5 and TRBJ2-7): DAGVTQSPTHLIKTRGQQVTLRCSPISGHKSVSWYQQVLGQGPQFIFQYYEKEERGRGNFPDRFSARQFPNYSSELNVNALLLGDSALYLCASAWEQGSYEQYFGPGTRLTVT.

J is TRBJ2-7 and V is TRBV6-1; TRBD2 matches 14 bases. The V and J ends lost 7 bases and 1 base, in that order; junction bases with no gene match: 6. CDR1 is MNHNS and CDR2 is SASEGT in the germline V gene. CDR3 length equals 16 residues. CDR3 in amino acids: CASTTGLAGVSYEQYF. DNA for the CDR3: TGTGCCAGCACTACGGGACTAGCGGGAGTTTCCTACGAGCAGTACTTC.

This clonotype showed up many times. This chain links TRBV27 with TRBJ1-5; D is undetermined. Per the germline V gene, CDR1 is MNHEY and CDR2 is SMNVEV (reference sequence). CDR3 length: 14 amino acids. V was cut by 4 bases and J by 2 bases, with 9 bases left in between. The CDR3 nucleotides read TGTGCCAGCAGTTCGGAGTTCCGCAATCAGCCCCAGCATTTT. This translates into CASSSEFRNQPQHF.

V is TRBV28 and J is TRBJ2-1; TRBD2 aligns across 8 bases. The V and J ends lost 5 bases and 5 bases, in that order; junction bases with no gene match: 14. Germline assignment: CDR1 MDHEN and CDR2 SYDVKM. The CDR3 has 17 amino acids. CDR3: CASSPSLAGRLDNEQFF. In DNA, the CDR3 is TGTGCCAGCAGTCCCTCTTTAGCGGGACGTTTGGACAATGAGCAGTTCTTC.

About this clonotype itself: It may be a read error: a sequence one base away is much more abundant. This sequence joins TRBV6-1 and TRBJ1-1, with a possible D match to TRBD1 (5 bases). This CDR3 contains 18 residues. Germline CDR1 is MNHNS and CDR2 is SASEGT. V was clipped by 6 bases and J by 6 bases, with 29 bases between them. CDR3 sequence reads: CASRAILTAKGLNAEAFF. The CDR3 DNA reads TGTGCCAGCAGAGCCATTTTGACAGCGAAGGGGCTTAACGCTGAAGCTTTCTTT.

The sample holds many counts of this clonotype. The chain employs TRBV6-5 and TRBJ1-1, with 8 bases fitting TRBD1. Trimming took 2 bases from V and 4 from J; bases not matched to a gene: 3. Germline lookup yields CDR1 MNHEY and CDR2 SVGAGI. The CDR3 runs 14 residues. The CDR3 reads CASSYPTGATEAFF. The DNA of the CDR3 is TGTGCCAGCAGTTACCCGACAGGGGCCACTGAAGCTTTCTTT.

This clonotype was detected ten times or more. V is TRBV10-3 and J is TRBJ2-7; D is possibly TRBD1 (6 bases). The CDR3 spans 13 residues. Trimming shortened V by 4 bases and J by 4 bases, and 11 bases separated the two germline ends. Germline CDR1 ENHRY, CDR2 SYGVKD. Here the CDR3 DNA reads TGTGCCATCAGTGCGGGACATTTGTACGAGCAGTACTTC. Residues: CAISAGHLYEQYF.

This clonotype showed up many times. The CDR3 reads CSARPTRPGTQYF. CDR3 nucleotides: TGCAGTGCTAGACCGACTCGACCAGGGACCCAGTACTTC. The chain carries TRBV20-1 and TRBJ2-5, with D uncertain. Trimming shortened V by 2 bases and J by 7 bases, and 14 bases separated the two germline ends. There are 13 residues in the CDR3. Germline values: CDR1 DFQATT, CDR2 SNEGSKA (reference sequence).

This clonotype was seen at least ten times. The gene calls are TRBV7-7 and TRBJ2-1; D may be TRBD2 (7 bases). The V and J ends lost 5 bases and 0 bases respectively, with 14 bases between them. The CDR3 has 16 amino acids. Germline V CDR1 and CDR2: SSHAT, FNYEAQ (reference sequence). DNA for the CDR3: TGTGCCAGCAGCCTGGGGGGGCCGAGCTCCTACAATGAGCAGTTCTTC. Translating gives CASSLGGPSSYNEQFF.

This clonotype was observed many times. The chain recombines TRBV28 with TRBJ1-2, with 9 nucleotides matching TRBD1. Losses at the gene ends were 5 bases for V and 3 bases for J; bases not matched to a gene: 4. The CDR3 extends over 14 amino acids. Germline CDR1 MDHEN, CDR2 SYDVKM. CDR3 in DNA: TGTGCCAGCAGTGCCCGGGACAGGGACTATGGCTACACCTTC. Translated, it gives CASSARDRDYGYTF.

V gene TRBV7-6 combines with J gene TRBJ2-7; no firm D call. This CDR3 is 13 amino acids long. Germline CDR1 and CDR2: SGHVS and FNYEAQ. Trimming shortened V by 1 base and J by 4 bases, and 8 bases separated the two germline ends. The CDR3 DNA sequence: TGTGCCAGCAGCTTAGGAGAGGAGTACGAGCAGTACTTC. Translation: CASSLGEEYEQYF. The whole variable domain, filled in from reference TRBV7-6 and TRBJ2-7, reads GAGVSQSPRYKVTKRGQDVALRCDPISGHVSLYWYRQALGQGPEFLTYFNYEAQQDKSGLPNDRFSAERPEGSISTLTIQRTEQRDSAMYRCASSLGEEYEQYFGPGTRLTVT.

This clonotype was observed at least ten times. This rearrangement joins TRBV12-3 or TRBV12-4 to TRBJ2-3, with 12 bases matching TRBD2. V shed 1 base and J 2 bases; nucleotides not matched to a gene: 7. The CDR3 is 18 amino acids. CDR3 DNA: TGTGCCAGCAGTTTAGACCCCGGACTAGCGGGGACCACAGATACGCAGTATTTT. This codes for CASSLDPGLAGTTDTQYF.

This clonotype was detected ten times or more. The chain links TRBV6-1 to TRBJ2-7; 12 bases line up with TRBD2. Trimming at V came to 5 bases and at J to 6 bases, leaving 11 bases not matched to a gene. This CDR3 is 16 amino acids long. Per germline, CDR1 MNHNS and CDR2 SASEGT. In DNA, the CDR3 is TGTGCCAGCAGTTTCGAACTAGCGGGAGGATCGGGCGAGCAGTACTTC. Translated, it gives CASSFELAGGSGEQYF.

V and J are TRBV30 and TRBJ1-5; 7 nucleotides line up with TRBD1. In germline, CDR1 is GTSNPN, CDR2 SVGIG (reference sequence). V shed 1 base, J shed 5 bases, and the junction held 8 bases outside the gene matches. The CDR3 is made up of 15 amino acids. This chain's CDR3 is CAWSDRDRVDQPQHF. CDR3 sequence (DNA): TGTGCCTGGAGTGACCGCGACAGGGTGGATCAGCCCCAGCATTTT. The full variable domain, rest sourced from reference TRBV30 and TRBJ1-5, is SQTIHQWPATLVQPVGSPLSLECTVEGTSNPNLYWYRQAAGRGLQLLFYSVGIGQISSEVPQNLSASRPQDRQFILSSKKLLLSDSGFYLCAWSDRDRVDQPQHFGDGTRLSIL.

The chain combines TRBV4-1 with TRBJ2-5; 8 bases are a match to TRBD2. Trimming at V came to 5 bases and at J to 4 bases, leaving 9 bases not matched to a gene. Germline V gene lookup returns CDR1 MGHRA and CDR2 YSYEKL. The CDR3 covers 15 residues. This CDR3 is CASSSQSGRGETQYF. CDR3 DNA: TGCGCCAGCAGCTCACAAAGCGGGAGAGGAGAGACCCAGTACTTC.

This clonotype was recorded many times. The chain couples TRBV7-2 to TRBJ2-3, with 7 bases that match TRBD1. The germline V gene has CDR1 SGHTA and CDR2 FQGNSA. Losses at the gene ends were 5 bases for V and 2 bases for J; bases not matched to a gene: 13. The CDR3 totals 17 residues. The CDR3 bases are TGTGCCAGCAGCCACCCGGTGTCCGGGACAGCCACAGATACGCAGTATTTT. Amino acids: CASSHPVSGTATDTQYF.

In its sample, this clonotype was seen many times. The V gene is TRBV28, the J gene TRBJ1-1; D might be TRBD1 (6 bases). The CDR3 has 15 amino acids. The V gene lost 8 bases and the J gene lost 4 bases, with 20 bases spanning the gap. Germline loops: CDR1 MDHEN, CDR2 SYDVKM. The CDR3 nucleotides read TGTGCCAGCGGCTGGGGGGCCTTGGTGGGCACTGAAGCTTTCTTT. This gives the protein CASGWGALVGTEAFF.

This clonotype showed up just a few times. The chain recombines TRBV4-1 with TRBJ1-2; D remains unclear. This CDR3 is built from 14 residues. Trimming removed 4 bases from V and 0 bases from J, with 9 bases in between. CDR1 MGHRA and CDR2 YSYEKL come from the germline V gene. CDR3 in amino acids: CASSPRMTNYGYTF. The CDR3 nucleotides are TGCGCCAGCAGCCCCCGGATGACTAACTATGGCTACACCTTC.

This clonotype was detected many times. The V and J genes are TRBV7-9 and TRBJ2-2, with D hard to call. The CDR3 runs 16 residues. V lost 4 bases and J lost 0, with 12 bases in between. Germline assignment: CDR1 SEHNR and CDR2 FQNEAQ (reference sequence). The CDR3 DNA reads as TGTGCCAGCAGCTCACAACTACCCCCGAACACCGGGGAGCTGTTTTTT. This sequence encodes CASSSQLPPNTGELFF.

This clonotype was seen at least ten times. This chain uses TRBV2 with TRBJ2-1; 13 positions match TRBD2. The ends lost 5 bases at V and 5 bases at J; junction bases unmatched: 6. CDR3 length: 16 residues. Germline loops: CDR1 SNHLY, CDR2 FYNNEI. The chain's CDR3 is CASSPRTSGSHNEQFF. The CDR3 nucleotides read TGTGCCAGCAGTCCCAGGACTAGCGGGAGCCACAATGAGCAGTTCTTC. Drawing the rest from reference TRBV2 and TRBJ2-1, the complete variable domain is EPEVTQTPSHQVTQMGQEVILRCVPISNHLYFYWYRQILGQKVEFLVSFYNNEISEKSEIFDDQFSVERPDGSNFTLKIRSTKLEDSAMYFCASSPRTSGSHNEQFFGPGTRLTVL.

This chain uses TRBV5-1 with TRBJ2-3; 8 nucleotides align to TRBD1. Trimming cost V 0 bases and J 1 base; bases outside gene matches: 7. The CDR3 consists of 17 residues. Germline V gives CDR1 SGHRS, CDR2 YFSETQ. CDR3 sequence (DNA): TGCGCCAGCAGCTTGGGGAACAGGGGGTCCGGCACAGATACGCAGTATTTT. Amino acid sequence: CASSLGNRGSGTDTQYF.

The chain joins TRBV20-1 to TRBJ2-3, with 11 nucleotides matching TRBD2. The germline V gene encodes CDR1 DFQATT and CDR2 SNEGSKA (reference sequence). The CDR3 consists of 13 residues. After removal of 5 bases from V and 4 bases from J, the junction contained 2 bases not matched to a gene. Here the CDR3 reads CSAWGLAADTQYF. The CDR3 DNA reads TGCAGTGCTTGGGGACTAGCGGCAGATACGCAGTATTTT.

CDR3 sequence reads: CASSLALLAGGGNSPLHF. DNA of the CDR3: TGCGCCAGCAGCTTGGCCCTGTTGGCCGGGGGTGGTAATTCACCCCTCCACTTT. The J gene is TRBJ1-6, the V gene TRBV5-1, with D possibly matching TRBD1 (5 bases). In germline, CDR1 is SGHRS, CDR2 YFSETQ. The CDR3 is 18 residues long. Trimming took off 0 bases at V and 6 bases at J, with 19 bases between the two ends.

This clonotype was picked up many times. This chain links TRBV2 with TRBJ1-5; D is uncertain. Trimming took off 5 bases at V and 0 bases at J, with 5 bases between the two ends. This CDR3 is 13 amino acids long. Germline CDR1 and CDR2: SNHLY and FYNNEI. The CDR3 here is CASSKSSNQPQHF. Here the CDR3 DNA reads TGTGCCAGCAGTAAGTCTAGCAATCAGCCCCAGCATTTT. Complete variable domain (other parts from reference TRBV2 and TRBJ1-5): EPEVTQTPSHQVTQMGQEVILRCVPISNHLYFYWYRQILGQKVEFLVSFYNNEISEKSEIFDDQFSVERPDGSNFTLKIRSTKLEDSAMYFCASSKSSNQPQHFGDGTRLSIL.

This chain's CDR3 is CASSQDNRDNSPLHF. DNA for the CDR3: TGCGCCAGCAGCCAAGACAACAGGGATAATTCACCCCTCCACTTT. V gene TRBV4-3 combines with J gene TRBJ1-6; D may be TRBD1 (6 bases). Germline values: CDR1 LGHNA, CDR2 YSLEER. With 0 bases removed from V and 5 bases from J, the gap between germline ends came to 8 bases. This CDR3 contains 15 residues.

This clonotype was recorded many times. V is TRBV18 and J is TRBJ1-1, with D uncertain. Germline V gives CDR1 KGHSH, CDR2 LQKENI. Trimming pared 3 bases from V and 0 bases from J, leaving 8 bases between. This CDR3 comprises 14 residues. The CDR3 DNA sequence: TGTGCCAGCTCACCTTGGGTCCTGAACACTGAAGCTTTCTTT. Encoded protein: CASSPWVLNTEAFF.

The rearrangement joins TRBV6-1 to TRBJ1-5; 8 positions match TRBD1. The V and J ends lost 2 bases and 5 bases, in that order; junction bases with no gene match: 5. The CDR3 contains 15 residues. Per the germline V gene, CDR1 is MNHNS and CDR2 is SASEGT. The CDR3 protein is CASSEQGARDQPQHF. The CDR3 nucleotides read TGTGCCAGCAGTGAACAGGGGGCGCGGGATCAGCCCCAGCATTTT.